Listed below are T cell receptor beta chains from one sample, sequenced in a study of blood T cell repertoires in COVID-19. Clones were read by immunoSEQ multiplex PCR, and TCRdb kept only the in-frame ones, dropping some. The profile shows roughly 370,000 clones, around nine tenths of them singletons. The source material was PBMCs or T cells enriched from blood (not recorded which). The receptors stem from a woman aged 50 to 65 who had recovered from COVID-19. The CDR3 runs from the conserved cysteine through the conserved F or W. Fields, in order: D gene, V gene, clone size, J gene, CDR3 DNA, CDR3 protein. D genes are given only for firm matches. Clone size appears in some rows only: once, few, many, or a class for an expanded clone.

>TRBD2|TRBV4-1|.|TRBJ2-5
TGCGCCAGCAGCCAAATGGGACTAGCGGTCGGAGAGACCCAGTACTTC
CASSQMGLAVGETQYF
>TRBD1|TRBV10-3|.|TRBJ1-5
TGTGCCATCAGTGGGTCGACAGGGGGCAATCAGCCCCAGCATTTT
CAISGSTGGNQPQHF
>TRBD1|TRBV11-2|.|TRBJ1-1
TGTGCCAGCAGCCAGGACAGGGTGATGAACACTGAAGCTTTCTTT
CASSQDRVMNTEAFF
>.|TRBV28|.|TRBJ1-4
TGTGCCAGCAGCCCCCCCTGGGGACACTTAGCAACTAATGAAAAACTGTTTTTT
CASSPPWGHLATNEKLFF
>TRBD1|TRBV6-1|.|TRBJ1-4
TGTGCCAGCAGAGAAGACAGGGGGGGTGAAAAACTGTTTTTT
CASREDRGGEKLFF
>TRBD1|TRBV11-2|.|TRBJ2-6
TGTGCCAGCAGGACAGGGGTACGTTCTGGGGCCAACGTCCTGACTTTC
CASRTGVRSGANVLTF
>.|TRBV6-5|.|TRBJ1-6
TGTGCCAGCAGTTACTCGATGGCCAGGCATGATTCACCCCTCCACTTT
CASSYSMARHDSPLHF
>.|TRBV6-1|.|TRBJ2-3
TGTGCCAGCAGTGAATTTTCGTACAGGACAGATACGCAGTATTTT
CASSEFSYRTDTQYF
>.|TRBV3-1/TRBV3-2|.|TRBJ1-1
TGTGCCAGCAGCCAAGGGAGAGGGGGTACGACTGAAGCTTTCTTT
CASSQGRGGTTEAFF
>.|TRBV7-9|few|TRBJ1-2
TGTGCCAGCAGCTTAGATCGGGATGGCTACACCTTC
CASSLDRDGYTF
>.|TRBV4-3|.|TRBJ1-2
TGCGCCAGCAGCCTGACCCCCCCCTTCAGACAGCCCTATGGCTACACCTTC
CASSLTPPFRQPYGYTF
>TRBD1|TRBV7-2|.|TRBJ1-4
TGTGCCAGCAGCTTAGACAGGGGAAATGAAAAACTGTTTTTT
CASSLDRGNEKLFF
>TRBD1|TRBV18|.|TRBJ2-1
TGTGCCAGCTCACCAAGTGTGGGACAGGGGGCTCTAAATGAGCAGTTCTTC
CASSPSVGQGALNEQFF
>TRBD1|TRBV2|.|TRBJ2-2
TGTGCCAGCAGCGGACAGGACGCGAACACCGGGGAGCTGTTTTTT
CASSGQDANTGELFF
>.|TRBV5-1|.|TRBJ2-5
TGCGCCAGCAGCTTGCAGGACGGGGGCCAAGAGACCCAGTACTTC
CASSLQDGGQETQYF
>.|TRBV27|once|TRBJ1-5
TGTGCCAGCAGTTTATCACTAGACTATAGCAATCAGCCCCAGCATTTT
CASSLSLDYSNQPQHF
>.|TRBV5-1|.|TRBJ1-2
TGCGCCAGCAGCTTTGACGGGAGTGGCTACACCTTC
CASSFDGSGYTF
>TRBD2|TRBV5-1|.|TRBJ2-5
TGCGCCAGCAGCTTGGTGGCGGGGGGACAAACCCTAGAGACCCAGTACTTC
CASSLVAGGQTLETQYF
>.|TRBV24-1|.|TRBJ2-1
TGTGCCACCAATCAGGGGGGATATCGGGATGAGCAGTTCTTC
CATNQGGYRDEQFF
>.|TRBV5-1|.|TRBJ1-3
TGCGCCAGCAGCTTGGCAGGGTCGGTATCTGGAAACACCATATATTTT
CASSLAGSVSGNTIYF
>TRBD1|TRBV15|.|TRBJ1-5
TGTGCCACCAGCTCCGGGACAGGCCTCAATCAGCCCCAGCATTTT
CATSSGTGLNQPQHF
>TRBD1|TRBV25-1|once|TRBJ1-4
TGTGCCAGCAGTGACCCGGACAGGCTCGCTGAAAAACTGTTTTTT
CASSDPDRLAEKLFF
>.|TRBV24-1|.|TRBJ2-2
TGTGCCACCAGTGACCGAACCGGGACTCTCACCGGGGAGCTGTTTTTT
CATSDRTGTLTGELFF
>TRBD1|TRBV6-5|.|TRBJ1-2
TGTGCCAGCAGTTACGGACAGGGTTGGTATGGCTACACCTTC
CASSYGQGWYGYTF
>.|TRBV7-9|.|TRBJ2-7
TGTGCCAGCGGGGGGAGGTTGGTCCACGAGCAGTACTTC
CASGGRLVHEQYF
>TRBD2|TRBV19|.|TRBJ2-2
TGTGCCAGCTTAGATGCGGGGGCGAACACCGGGGAGCTGTTTTTT
CASLDAGANTGELFF